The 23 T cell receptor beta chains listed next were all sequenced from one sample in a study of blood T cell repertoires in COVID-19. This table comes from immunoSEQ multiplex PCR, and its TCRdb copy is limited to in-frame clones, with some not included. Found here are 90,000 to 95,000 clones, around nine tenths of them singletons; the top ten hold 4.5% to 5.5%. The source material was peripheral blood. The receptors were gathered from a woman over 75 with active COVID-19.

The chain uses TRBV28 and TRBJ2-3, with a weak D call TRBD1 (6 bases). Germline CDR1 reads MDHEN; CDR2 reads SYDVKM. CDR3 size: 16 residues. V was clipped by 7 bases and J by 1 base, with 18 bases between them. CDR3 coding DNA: TGTGCCAGCAAACTCCCAGGGGTACGGGGCACAGATACGCAGTATTTT. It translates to CASKLPGVRGTDTQYF. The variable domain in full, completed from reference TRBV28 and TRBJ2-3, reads DVKVTQSSRYLVKRTGEKVFLECVQDMDHENMFWYRQDPGLGLRLIYFSYDVKMKEKGDIPEGYSVSREKKERFSLILESASTNQTSMYLCASKLPGVRGTDTQYFGPGTRLTVL.

CDR3 residues: CASSPTSADSYEQYF. The CDR3 DNA is TGTGCCAGCAGTCCTACTAGCGCCGACTCCTACGAGCAGTACTTC. The chain joins TRBV6-5 to TRBJ2-7; 7 positions agree with TRBD2. V lost 5 bases, J lost 0 bases, and 7 bases stayed unmatched. The CDR3 consists of 15 residues. The germline CDR1 and CDR2 sequences are MNHEY and SVGAGI.

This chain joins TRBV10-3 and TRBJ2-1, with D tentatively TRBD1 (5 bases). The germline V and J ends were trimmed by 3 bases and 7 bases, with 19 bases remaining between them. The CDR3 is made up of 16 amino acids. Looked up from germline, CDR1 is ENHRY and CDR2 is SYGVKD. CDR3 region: CAISEVGLVGQNEQFF. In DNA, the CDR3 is TGTGCCATCAGTGAAGTGGGGCTGGTGGGCCAAAATGAGCAGTTCTTC.

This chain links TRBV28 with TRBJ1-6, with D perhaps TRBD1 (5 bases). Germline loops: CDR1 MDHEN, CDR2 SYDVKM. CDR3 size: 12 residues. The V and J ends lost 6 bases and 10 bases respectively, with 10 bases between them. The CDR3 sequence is CASSSGKSPLHF. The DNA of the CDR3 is TGTGCCAGCAGCTCAGGGAAATCACCCCTCCACTTT.

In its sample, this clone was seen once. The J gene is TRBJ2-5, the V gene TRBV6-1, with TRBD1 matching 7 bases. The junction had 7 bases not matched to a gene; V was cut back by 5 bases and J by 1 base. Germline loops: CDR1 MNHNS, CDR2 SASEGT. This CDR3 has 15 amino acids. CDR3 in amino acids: CASSRQDRTQETQYF. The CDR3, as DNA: TGTGCCAGCAGTCGCCAGGACAGGACCCAAGAGACCCAGTACTTC.

The CDR3 DNA is TGTGCCAGCAGCTTCCTTGACAGGCGCACTGAAGCTTTCTTT. This sequence encodes CASSFLDRRTEAFF. The chain has TRBV5-6 and TRBJ1-1, with D perhaps matching TRBD1 (6 bases). With 2 bases removed from V and 4 bases from J, the gap between germline ends came to 12 bases. The CDR3 spans 14 residues. CDR1 is SGHDT and CDR2 is YYEEEE in the germline V gene.

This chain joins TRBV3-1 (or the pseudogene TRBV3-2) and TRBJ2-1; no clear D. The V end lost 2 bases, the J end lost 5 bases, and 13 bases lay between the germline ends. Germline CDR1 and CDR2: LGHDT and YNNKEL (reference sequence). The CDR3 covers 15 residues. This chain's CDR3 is CASSQSRERHNEQFF. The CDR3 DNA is TGTGCCAGCAGCCAATCCCGAGAGAGGCACAATGAGCAGTTCTTC.

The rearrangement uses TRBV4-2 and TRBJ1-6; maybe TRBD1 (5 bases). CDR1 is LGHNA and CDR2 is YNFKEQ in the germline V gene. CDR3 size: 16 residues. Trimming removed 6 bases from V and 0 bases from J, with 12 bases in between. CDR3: CASSISGGSYNSPLHF. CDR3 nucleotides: TGTGCCAGCAGTATTTCCGGGGGCTCCTATAATTCACCCCTCCACTTT.

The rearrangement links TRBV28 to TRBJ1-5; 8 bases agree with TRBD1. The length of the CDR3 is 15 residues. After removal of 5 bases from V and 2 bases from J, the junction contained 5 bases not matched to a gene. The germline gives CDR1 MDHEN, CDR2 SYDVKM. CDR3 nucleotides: TGTGCCAGCAGTCGGCAGGGGGCGGGCAATCAGCCCCAGCATTTT. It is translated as CASSRQGAGNQPQHF.

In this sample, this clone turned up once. CDR3 residues: CASSPRGLAGNTGELFF. CDR3 nucleotide sequence: TGTGCCAGCAGCCCTAGGGGGCTAGCGGGGAACACCGGGGAGCTGTTTTTT. The rearrangement joins TRBV14 to TRBJ2-2, with D possibly TRBD2 on 8 matching bases. Trimming left V 4 bases short and J 1 base short, with 16 bases between. CDR1 and CDR2 from the germline V gene are SGHDN and FVKESK. The length of the CDR3 is 17 residues.

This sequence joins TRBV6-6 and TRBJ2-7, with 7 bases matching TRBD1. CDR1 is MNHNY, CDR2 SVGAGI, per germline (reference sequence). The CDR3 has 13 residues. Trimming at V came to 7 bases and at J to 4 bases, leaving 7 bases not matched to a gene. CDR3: CASNTGQAYEQYF. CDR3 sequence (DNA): TGTGCCAGCAACACCGGACAGGCTTACGAGCAGTACTTC.

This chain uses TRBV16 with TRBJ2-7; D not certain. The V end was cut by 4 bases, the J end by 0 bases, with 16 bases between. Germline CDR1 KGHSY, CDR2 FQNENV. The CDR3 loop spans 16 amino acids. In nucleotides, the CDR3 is TGTGCCAGCAGCCGTCCAGAGGCACAAATCTCCTACGAGCAGTACTTC. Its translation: CASSRPEAQISYEQYF.

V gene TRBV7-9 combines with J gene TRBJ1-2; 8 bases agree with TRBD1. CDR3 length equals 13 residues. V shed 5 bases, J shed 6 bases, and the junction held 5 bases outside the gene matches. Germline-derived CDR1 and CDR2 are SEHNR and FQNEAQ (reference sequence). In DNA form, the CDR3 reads TGTGCCAGCAGCCTCCAGGGGGCGAATGGCTACACCTTC. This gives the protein CASSLQGANGYTF.

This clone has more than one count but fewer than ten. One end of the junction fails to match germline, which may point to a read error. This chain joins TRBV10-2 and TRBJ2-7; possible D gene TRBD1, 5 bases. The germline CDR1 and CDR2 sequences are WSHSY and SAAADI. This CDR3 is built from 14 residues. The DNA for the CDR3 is TGCGCCAGCAGGGAGTCCCTAGGGGCCTACGAGCAGTACTTC. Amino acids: CASRESLGAYEQYF.

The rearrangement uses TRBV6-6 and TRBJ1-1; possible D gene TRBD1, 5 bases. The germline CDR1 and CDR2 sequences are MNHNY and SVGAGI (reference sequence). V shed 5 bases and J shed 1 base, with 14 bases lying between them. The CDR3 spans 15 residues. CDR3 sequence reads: CASSRETAPNTEAFF. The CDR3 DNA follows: TGTGCCAGCAGTCGAGAGACAGCCCCGAACACTGAAGCTTTCTTT.

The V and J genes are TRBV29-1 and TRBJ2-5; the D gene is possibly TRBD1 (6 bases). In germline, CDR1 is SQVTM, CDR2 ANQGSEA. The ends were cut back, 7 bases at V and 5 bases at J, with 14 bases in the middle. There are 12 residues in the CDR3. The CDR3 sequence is CSGTGQGETQYF. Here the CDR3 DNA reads TGCAGCGGTACTGGGCAGGGGGAGACCCAGTACTTC.

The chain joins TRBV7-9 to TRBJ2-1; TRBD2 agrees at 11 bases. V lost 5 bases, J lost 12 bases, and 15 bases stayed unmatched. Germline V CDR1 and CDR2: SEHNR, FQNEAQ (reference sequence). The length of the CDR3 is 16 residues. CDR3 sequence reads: CASSLSTSGSLRGQFF. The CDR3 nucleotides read TGTGCCAGCAGCCTAAGTACTAGCGGGAGTTTAAGGGGGCAGTTCTTC. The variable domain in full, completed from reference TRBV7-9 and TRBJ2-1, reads DTGVSQNPRHKITKRGQNVTFRCDPISEHNRLYWYRQTLGQGPEFLTYFQNEAQLEKSRLLSDRFSAERPKGSFSTLEIQRTEQGDSAMYLCASSLSTSGSLRGQFFGPGTRLTVL.

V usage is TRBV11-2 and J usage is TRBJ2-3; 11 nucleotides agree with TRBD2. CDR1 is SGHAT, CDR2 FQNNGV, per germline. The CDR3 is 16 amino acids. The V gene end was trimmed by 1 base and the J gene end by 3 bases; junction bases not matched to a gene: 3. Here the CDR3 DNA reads TGTGCCAGCAGCTTAGGGAGACTAGCGGGGACAGATACGCAGTATTTT. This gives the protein CASSLGRLAGTDTQYF.

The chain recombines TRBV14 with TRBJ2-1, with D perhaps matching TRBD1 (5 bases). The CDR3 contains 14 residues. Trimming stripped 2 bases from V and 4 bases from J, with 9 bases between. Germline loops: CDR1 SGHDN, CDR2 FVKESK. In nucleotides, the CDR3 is TGTGCCAGCAGCCAACTGACAGTTTACAATGAGCAGTTCTTC. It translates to CASSQLTVYNEQFF.

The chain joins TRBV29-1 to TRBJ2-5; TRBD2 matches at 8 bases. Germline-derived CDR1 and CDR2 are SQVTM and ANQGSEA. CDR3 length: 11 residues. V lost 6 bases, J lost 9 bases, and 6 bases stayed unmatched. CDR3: CSVRGEGAQYF. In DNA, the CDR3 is TGCAGCGTGCGGGGGGAAGGGGCCCAGTACTTC. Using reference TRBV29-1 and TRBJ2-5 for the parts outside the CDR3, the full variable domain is SAVISQKPSRDICQRGTSLTIQCQVDSQVTMMFWYRQQPGQSLTLIATANQGSEATYESGFVIDKFPISRPNLTFSTLTVSNMSPEDSSIYLCSVRGEGAQYFGPGTRLLVL.

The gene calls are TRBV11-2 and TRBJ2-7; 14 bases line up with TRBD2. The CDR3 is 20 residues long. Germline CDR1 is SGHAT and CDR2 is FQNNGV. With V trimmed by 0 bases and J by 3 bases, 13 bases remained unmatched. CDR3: CASSLEGTSGSKSRFYEQYF. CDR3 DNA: TGTGCCAGCAGCTTAGAAGGGACTAGCGGGAGTAAATCCCGCTTCTACGAGCAGTACTTC.

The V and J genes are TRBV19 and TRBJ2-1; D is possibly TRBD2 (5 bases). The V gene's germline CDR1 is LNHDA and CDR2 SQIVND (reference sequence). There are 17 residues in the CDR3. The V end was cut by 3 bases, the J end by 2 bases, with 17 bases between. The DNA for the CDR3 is TGTGCCAGTAGTATCCCTCCCGAGCGGAGTACCTACAATGAGCAGTTCTTC. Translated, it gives CASSIPPERSTYNEQFF.

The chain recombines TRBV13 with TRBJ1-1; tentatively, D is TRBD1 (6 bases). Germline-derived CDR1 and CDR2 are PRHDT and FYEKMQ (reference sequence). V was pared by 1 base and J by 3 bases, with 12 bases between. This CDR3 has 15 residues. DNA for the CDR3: TGTGCCAGCAGCTTAGAAGGCAGGGGTTACACTGAAGCTTTCTTT. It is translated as CASSLEGRGYTEAFF. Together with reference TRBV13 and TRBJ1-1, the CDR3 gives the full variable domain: AAGVIQSPRHLIKEKRETATLKCYPIPRHDTVYWYQQGPGQDPQFLISFYEKMQSDKGSIPDRFSAQQFSDYHSELNMSSLELGDSALYFCASSLEGRGYTEAFFGQGTRLTVV.